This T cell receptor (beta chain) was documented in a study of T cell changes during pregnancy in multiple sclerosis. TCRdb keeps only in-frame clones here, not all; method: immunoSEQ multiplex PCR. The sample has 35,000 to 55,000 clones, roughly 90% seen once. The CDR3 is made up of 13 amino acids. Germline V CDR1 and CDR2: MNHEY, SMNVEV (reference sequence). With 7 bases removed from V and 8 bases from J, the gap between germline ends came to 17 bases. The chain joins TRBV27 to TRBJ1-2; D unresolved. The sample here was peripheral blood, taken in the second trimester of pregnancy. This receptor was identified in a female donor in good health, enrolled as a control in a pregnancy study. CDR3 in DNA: TGTGCCAGCACCTCTCCATGGTCGGGAGGCTACACCTTC. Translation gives CASTSPWSGGYTF.